The present T cell receptor (beta chain) was sequenced within a study of T cells in Graves' hyperthyroidism and ophthalmopathy. TCR beta CDR3 regions were amplified from RNA. TCR CDR3 underwent first-round RT-PCR with the HTBI primer set. TCRdb re-called the multiplex PCR reads with MiXCR, one entry per CDR3 protein. The sample contains fewer than 250,000 distinct CDR3 sequences, approximately 17% of which appear only once. The study, taken as a whole, reports: Blood samples included most of the expanded thyroid clonotypes exceeding 0.001.

Stability of Graves' hyperthyroidism was defined as absent ophthalmopathy progression within 18 months. Not enrolled were patients with uncontrolled infection, other autoimmune disease, pregnancy or lactation. On this clonotype: Its antigen is not identified.

The TCR originated in a man in his forties or fifties with Graves' hyperthyroidism. Sequences were obtained from blood.

The CDR3: CASSLDSQRANSPLHF. The DNA of the CDR3 is TGTGCCAGCAGCTTGGACAGTCAGAGGGCTAATTCACCCCTCCACTTT. The rearrangement joins TRBV5-4 to TRBJ1-6; no clear D gene. CDR1 is SGHNT and CDR2 is YYREEE in the germline V gene (reference sequence). V was cut by 0 bases and J by 6 bases, with 13 bases left in between. The length of the CDR3 is 16 residues.